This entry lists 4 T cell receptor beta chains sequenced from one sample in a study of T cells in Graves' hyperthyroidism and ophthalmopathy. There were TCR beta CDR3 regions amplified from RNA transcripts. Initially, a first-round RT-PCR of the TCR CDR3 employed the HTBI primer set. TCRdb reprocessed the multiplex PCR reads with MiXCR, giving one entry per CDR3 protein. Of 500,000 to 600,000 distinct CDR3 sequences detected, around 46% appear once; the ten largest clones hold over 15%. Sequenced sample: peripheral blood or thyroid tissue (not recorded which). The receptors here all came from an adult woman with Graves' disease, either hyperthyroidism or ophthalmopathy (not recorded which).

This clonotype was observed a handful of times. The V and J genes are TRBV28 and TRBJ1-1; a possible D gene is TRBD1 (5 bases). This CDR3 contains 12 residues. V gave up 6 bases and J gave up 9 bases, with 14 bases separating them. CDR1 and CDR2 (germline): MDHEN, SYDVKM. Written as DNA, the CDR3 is TGTGCCAGCAGGGGAGGACAACCCAAAGCTTTCTTT. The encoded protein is CASRGGQPKAFF.

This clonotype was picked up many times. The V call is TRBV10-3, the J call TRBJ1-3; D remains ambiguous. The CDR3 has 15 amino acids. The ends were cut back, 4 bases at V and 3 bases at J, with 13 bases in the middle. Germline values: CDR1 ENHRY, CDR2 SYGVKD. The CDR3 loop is CAISAGNESGNTIYF. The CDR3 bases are TGTGCCATCAGTGCGGGGAACGAGAGTGGAAACACCATATATTTT.

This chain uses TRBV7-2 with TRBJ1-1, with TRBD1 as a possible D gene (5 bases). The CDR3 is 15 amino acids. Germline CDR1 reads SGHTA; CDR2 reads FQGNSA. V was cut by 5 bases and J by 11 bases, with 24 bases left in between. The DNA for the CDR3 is TGTGCCAGCAGCCAAGACAGCTTAGGGACGCTTGGGGCTTTCTTT. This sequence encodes CASSQDSLGTLGAFF.

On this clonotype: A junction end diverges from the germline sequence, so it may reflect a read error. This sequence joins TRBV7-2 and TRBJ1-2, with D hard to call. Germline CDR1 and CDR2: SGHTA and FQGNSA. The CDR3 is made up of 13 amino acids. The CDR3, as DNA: TGTGCCAGCAGCTTAGATCAAAACTATGGCTGCACCTTC. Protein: CASSLDQNYGCTF.